This T cell receptor (beta chain) was profiled in a study of technical replicates of blood from a handful of donors (dated by TCRdb to about 2017). As for this clone: Its cognate antigen has yet to be identified. Base quality data are lacking; no much larger clone is found one base away.

The library was produced with the immunoSEQ multiplex PCR assay. This is the immuneACCESS table as TCRdb keeps it, with only in-frame sequences that have V and J called. A part of the clones is gone; compared with another copy, unresolved V genes explain less than half, and the rest is unexplained. The sample profile shows more than 65,000 clones; around 97% of them were found once. Roughly 0.17% of the sample goes to the ten largest clones. Reading the germline V gene (reference sequence) gives CDR1 SEHNR and CDR2 FQNEAQ. Relative to germline, V is missing 6 bases and J is missing 3 bases, with 9 bases of the junction outside any gene match. From the cysteine through the phenylalanine, the CDR3 covers 15 amino acids. Of all the DNA, just the CDR3 is kept, 45 bases in frame from base 1.

Recombination connected TRBV7-9 to TRBJ2-7, with 9 junctional bases fitting TRBD2. The sequencing sample was made of T cells isolated from PBMCs. The receptor comes from a human donor in good health. The DNA reads TGTGCCAGCAGGGATTTTGGACTAGCGAACTACGAGCAGTACTTC. This gives the protein CASRDFGLANYEQYF.